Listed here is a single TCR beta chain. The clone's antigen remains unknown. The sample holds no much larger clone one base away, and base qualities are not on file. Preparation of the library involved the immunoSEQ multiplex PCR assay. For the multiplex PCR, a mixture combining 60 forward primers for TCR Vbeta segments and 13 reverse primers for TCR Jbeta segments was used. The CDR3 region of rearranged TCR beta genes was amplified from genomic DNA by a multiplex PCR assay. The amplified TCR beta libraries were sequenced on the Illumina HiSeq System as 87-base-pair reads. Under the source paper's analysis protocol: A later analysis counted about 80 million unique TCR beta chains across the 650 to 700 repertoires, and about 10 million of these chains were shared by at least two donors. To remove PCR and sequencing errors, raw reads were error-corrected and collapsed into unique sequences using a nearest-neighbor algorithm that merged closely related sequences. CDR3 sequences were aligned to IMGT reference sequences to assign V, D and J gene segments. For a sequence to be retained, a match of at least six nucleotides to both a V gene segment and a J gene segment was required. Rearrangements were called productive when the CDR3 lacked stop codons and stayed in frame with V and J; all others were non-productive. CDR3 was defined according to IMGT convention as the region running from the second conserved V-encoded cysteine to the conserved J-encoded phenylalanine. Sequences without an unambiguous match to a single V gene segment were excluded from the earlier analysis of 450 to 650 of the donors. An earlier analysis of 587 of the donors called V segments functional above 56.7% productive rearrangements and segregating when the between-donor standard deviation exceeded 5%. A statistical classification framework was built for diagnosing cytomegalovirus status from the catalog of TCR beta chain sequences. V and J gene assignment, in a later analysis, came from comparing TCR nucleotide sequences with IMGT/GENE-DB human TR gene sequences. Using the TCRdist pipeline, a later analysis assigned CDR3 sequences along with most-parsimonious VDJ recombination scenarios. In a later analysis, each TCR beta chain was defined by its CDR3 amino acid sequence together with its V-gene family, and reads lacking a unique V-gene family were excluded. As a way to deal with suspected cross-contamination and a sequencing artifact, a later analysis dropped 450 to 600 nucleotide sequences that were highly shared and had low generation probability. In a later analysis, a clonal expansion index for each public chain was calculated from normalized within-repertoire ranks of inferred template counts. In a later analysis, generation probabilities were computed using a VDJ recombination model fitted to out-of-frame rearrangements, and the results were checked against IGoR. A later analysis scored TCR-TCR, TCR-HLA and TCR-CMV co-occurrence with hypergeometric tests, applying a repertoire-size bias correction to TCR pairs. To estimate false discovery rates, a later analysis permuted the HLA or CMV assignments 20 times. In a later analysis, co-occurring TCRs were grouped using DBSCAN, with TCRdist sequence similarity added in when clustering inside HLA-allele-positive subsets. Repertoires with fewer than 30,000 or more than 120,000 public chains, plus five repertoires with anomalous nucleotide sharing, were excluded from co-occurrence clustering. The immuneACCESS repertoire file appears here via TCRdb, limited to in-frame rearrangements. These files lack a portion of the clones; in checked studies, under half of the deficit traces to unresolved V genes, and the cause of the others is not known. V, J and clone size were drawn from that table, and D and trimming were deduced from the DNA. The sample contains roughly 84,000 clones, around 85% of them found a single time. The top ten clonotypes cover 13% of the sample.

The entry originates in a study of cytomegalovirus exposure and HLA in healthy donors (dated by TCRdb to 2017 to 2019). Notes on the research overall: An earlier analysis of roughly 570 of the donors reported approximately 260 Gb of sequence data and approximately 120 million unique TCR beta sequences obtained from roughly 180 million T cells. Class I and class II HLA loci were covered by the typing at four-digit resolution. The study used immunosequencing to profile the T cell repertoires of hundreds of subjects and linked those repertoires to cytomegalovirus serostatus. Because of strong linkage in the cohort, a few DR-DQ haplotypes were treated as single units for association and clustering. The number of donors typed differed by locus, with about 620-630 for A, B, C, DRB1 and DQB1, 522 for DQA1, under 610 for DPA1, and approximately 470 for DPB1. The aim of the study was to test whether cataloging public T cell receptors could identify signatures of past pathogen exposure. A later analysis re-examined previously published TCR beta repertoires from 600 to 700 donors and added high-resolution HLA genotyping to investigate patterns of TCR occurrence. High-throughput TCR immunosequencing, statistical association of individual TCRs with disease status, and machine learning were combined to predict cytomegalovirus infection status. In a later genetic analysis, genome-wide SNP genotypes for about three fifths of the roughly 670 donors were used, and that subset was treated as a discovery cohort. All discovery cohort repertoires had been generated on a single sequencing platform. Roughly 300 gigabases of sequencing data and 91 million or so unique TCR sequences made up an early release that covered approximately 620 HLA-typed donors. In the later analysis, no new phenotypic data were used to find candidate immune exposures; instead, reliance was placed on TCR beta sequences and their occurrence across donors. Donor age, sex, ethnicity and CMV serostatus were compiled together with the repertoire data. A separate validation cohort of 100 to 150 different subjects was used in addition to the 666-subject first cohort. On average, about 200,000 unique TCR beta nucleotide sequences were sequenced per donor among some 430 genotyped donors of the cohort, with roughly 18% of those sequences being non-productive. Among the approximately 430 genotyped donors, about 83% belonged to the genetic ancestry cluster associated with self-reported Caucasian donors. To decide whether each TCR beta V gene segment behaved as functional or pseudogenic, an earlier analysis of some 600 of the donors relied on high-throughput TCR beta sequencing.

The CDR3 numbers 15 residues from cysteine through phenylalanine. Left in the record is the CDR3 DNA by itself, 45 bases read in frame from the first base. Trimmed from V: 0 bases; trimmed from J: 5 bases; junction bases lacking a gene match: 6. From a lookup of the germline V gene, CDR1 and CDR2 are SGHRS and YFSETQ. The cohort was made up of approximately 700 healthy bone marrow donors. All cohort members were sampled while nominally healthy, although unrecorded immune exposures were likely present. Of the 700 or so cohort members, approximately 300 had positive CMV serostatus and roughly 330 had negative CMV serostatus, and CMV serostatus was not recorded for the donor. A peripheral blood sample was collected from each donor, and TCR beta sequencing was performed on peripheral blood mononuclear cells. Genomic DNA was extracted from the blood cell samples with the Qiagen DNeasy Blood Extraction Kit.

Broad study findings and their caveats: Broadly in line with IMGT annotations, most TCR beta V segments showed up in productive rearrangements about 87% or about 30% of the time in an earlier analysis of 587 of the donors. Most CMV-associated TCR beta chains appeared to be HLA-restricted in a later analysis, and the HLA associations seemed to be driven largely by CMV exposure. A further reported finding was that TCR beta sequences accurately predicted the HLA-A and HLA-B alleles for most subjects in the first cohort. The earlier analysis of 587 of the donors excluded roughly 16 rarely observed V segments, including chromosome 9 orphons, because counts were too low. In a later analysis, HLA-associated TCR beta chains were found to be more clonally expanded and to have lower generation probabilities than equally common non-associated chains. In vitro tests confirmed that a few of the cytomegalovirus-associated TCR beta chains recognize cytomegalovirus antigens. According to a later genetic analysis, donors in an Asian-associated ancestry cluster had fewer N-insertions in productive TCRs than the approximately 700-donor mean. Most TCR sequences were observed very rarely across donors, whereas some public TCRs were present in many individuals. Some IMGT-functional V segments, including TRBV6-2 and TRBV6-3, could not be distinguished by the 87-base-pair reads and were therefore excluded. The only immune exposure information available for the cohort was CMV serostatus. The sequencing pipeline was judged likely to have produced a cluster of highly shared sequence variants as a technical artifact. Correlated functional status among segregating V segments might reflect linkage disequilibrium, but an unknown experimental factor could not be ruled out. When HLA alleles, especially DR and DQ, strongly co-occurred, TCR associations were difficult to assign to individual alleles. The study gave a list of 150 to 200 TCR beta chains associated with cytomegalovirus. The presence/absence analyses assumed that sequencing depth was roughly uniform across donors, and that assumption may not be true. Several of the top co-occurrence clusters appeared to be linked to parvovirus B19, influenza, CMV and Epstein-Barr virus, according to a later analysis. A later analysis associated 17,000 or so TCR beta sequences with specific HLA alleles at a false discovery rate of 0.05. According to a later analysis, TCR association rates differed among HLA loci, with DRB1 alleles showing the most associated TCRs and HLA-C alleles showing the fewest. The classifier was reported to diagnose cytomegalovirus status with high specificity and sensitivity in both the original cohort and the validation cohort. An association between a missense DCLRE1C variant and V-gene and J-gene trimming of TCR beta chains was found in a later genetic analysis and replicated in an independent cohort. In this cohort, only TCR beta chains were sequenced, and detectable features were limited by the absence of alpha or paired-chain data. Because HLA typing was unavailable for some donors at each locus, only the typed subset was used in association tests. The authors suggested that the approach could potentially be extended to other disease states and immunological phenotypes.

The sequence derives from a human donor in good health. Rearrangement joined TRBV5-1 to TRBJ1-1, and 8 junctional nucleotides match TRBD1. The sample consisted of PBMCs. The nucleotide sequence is TGCGCCAGCAGCTTGGCAACAGGGGGTTGGACTGAAGCTTTCTTT. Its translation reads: CASSLATGGWTEAFF.